The clone carrying this TCR beta chain was counted once. Its antigen is unknown. The PCR contained 60 Vbeta and 13 Jbeta primers. Clones were read by immunoSEQ multiplex PCR, and TCRdb kept only the in-frame ones, dropping some. The table shows about 130,000 clones, with around 71% occurring only once. These data come from a study of cytomegalovirus exposure and HLA in healthy donors. Findings and limits, study-wide: A later analysis showed HLA-associated TCR beta chains outstripping equally common others in clonal expansion.

The CDR3 runs 15 residues. The germline gives CDR1 LNHDA, CDR2 SQIVND (reference sequence). Trimming took 1 base from V and 3 from J, leaving 13 bases between them. Sequencing input: PBMCs. The sequence came from a woman aged 60-75 years in good health and CMV-seropositive. V usage is TRBV19 and J usage is TRBJ2-7, with a weak D call TRBD2 (7 bases). The CDR3 spells CASSIGGGLYYEQYF. For the CDR3, the DNA is TGTGCCAGTAGTATAGGGGGGGGCCTCTACTACGAGCAGTACTTC.